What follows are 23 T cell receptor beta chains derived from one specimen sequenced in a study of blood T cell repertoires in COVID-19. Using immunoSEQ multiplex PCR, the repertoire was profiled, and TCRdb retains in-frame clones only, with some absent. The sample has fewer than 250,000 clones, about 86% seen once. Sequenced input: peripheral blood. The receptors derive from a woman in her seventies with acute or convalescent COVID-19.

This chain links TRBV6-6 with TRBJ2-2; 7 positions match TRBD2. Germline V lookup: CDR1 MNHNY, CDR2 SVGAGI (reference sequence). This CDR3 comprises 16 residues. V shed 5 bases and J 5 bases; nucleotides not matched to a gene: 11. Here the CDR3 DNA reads TGTGCCAGCAGTCACGACTTGCGGGGGAGGACCGGGGAGCTGTTTTTT. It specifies CASSHDLRGRTGELFF.

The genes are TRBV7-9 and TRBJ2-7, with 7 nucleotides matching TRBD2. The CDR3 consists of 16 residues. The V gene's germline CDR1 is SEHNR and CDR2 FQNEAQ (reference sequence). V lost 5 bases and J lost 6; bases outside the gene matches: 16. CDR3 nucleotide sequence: TGTGCCAGCAGCCCACGGACGGGACTATACGGAGGCGAGCAGTACTTC. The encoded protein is CASSPRTGLYGGEQYF.

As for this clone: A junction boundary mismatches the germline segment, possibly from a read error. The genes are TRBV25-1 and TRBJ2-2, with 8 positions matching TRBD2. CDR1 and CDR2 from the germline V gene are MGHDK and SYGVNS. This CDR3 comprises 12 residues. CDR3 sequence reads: CASSENSGKLFF. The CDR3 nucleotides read TGTGCCAGCAGTGAAAATAGCGGGAAGCTGTTTTTT.

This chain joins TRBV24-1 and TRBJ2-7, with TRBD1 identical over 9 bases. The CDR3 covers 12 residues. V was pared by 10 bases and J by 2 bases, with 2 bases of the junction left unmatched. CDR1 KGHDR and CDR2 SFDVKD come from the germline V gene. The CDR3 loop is CATGQGPYEQYF. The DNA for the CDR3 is TGTGCCACGGGACAGGGTCCCTACGAGCAGTACTTC.

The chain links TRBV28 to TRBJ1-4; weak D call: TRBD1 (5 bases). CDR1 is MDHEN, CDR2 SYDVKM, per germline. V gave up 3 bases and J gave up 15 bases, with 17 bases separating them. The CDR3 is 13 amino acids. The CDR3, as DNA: TGTGCCAGCAGTTTCTCAAACGGGGGATATATGTTTTTT. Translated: CASSFSNGGYMFF.

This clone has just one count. The CDR3, as DNA: TGTGCCAGCAGTGAAGCGGTAGCGGGGGGCCAAGAGACCCAGTACTTC. Its translation: CASSEAVAGGQETQYF. The chain carries TRBV2 and TRBJ2-5; 10 nucleotides line up with TRBD2. The trim removed 0 bases at V and 1 base at J, leaving 2 bases unmatched. The germline CDR1 and CDR2 sequences are SNHLY and FYNNEI. This CDR3 region has 16 residues.

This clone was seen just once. CDR3 residues: CASTIAGGKNTEAFF. Written as DNA, the CDR3 is TGTGCCAGCACGATAGCAGGGGGGAAGAACACTGAAGCTTTCTTT. V is TRBV2 and J is TRBJ1-1; 7 bases match TRBD1. This CDR3 region has 15 residues. The V gene end was trimmed by 7 bases and the J gene end by 1 base; junction bases not matched to a gene: 9. Germline V CDR1 and CDR2: SNHLY, FYNNEI.

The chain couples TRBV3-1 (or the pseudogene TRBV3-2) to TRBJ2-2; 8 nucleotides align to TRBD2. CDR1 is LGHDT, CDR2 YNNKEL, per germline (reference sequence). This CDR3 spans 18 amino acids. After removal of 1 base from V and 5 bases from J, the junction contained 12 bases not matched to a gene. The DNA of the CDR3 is TGTGCCAGCAGCCAAGCCGCGGGAGGTGCGGGGTTTACCGGGGAGCTGTTTTTT. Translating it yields CASSQAAGGAGFTGELFF.

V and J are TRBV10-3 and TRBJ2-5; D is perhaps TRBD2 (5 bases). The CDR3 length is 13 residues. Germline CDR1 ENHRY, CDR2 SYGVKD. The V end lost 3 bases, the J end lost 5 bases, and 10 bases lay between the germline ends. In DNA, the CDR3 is TGTGCCATCAGTGAACGGGAAGGGGAGACCCAGTACTTC. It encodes CAISEREGETQYF.

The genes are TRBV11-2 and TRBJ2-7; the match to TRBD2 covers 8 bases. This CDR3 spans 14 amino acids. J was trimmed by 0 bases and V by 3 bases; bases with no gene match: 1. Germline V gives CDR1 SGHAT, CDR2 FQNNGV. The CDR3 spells CASSFSGNSYEQYF. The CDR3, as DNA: TGTGCCAGCAGCTTTAGCGGGAACTCCTACGAGCAGTACTTC.

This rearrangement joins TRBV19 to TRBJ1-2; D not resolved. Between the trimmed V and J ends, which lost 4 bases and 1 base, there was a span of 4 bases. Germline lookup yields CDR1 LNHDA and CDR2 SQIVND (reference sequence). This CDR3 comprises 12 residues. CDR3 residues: CASSTLNYGYTF. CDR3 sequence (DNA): TGTGCCAGTAGTACTCTTAACTATGGCTACACCTTC.

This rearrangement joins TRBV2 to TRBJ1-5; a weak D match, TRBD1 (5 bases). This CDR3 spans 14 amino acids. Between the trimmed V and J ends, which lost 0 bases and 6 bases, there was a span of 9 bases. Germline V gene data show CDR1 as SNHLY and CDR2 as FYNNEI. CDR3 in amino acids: CASSEAPGRQPQHF. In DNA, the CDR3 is TGTGCCAGCAGTGAAGCGCCAGGGCGTCAGCCCCAGCATTTT.

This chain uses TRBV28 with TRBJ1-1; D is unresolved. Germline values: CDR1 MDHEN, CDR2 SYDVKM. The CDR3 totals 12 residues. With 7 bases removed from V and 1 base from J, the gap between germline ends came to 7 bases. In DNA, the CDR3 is TGTGCCAGCACGCGAGGGAACACTGAAGCTTTCTTT. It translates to CASTRGNTEAFF.

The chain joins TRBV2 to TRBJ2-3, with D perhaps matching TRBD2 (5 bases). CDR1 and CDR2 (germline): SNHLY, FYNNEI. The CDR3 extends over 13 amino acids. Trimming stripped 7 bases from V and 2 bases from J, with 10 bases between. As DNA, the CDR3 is TGTGCCAGCATGAGGGAAGCCACAGATACGCAGTATTTT. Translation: CASMREATDTQYF.

The CDR3 DNA reads TGTGCCAGCAGCCCAGGGACAGTGAACACTGAAGCTTTCTTT. Its translation: CASSPGTVNTEAFF. The J gene is TRBJ1-1, the V gene TRBV7-8; 7 bases agree with TRBD1. Unmatched junction bases numbered 3, after V lost 5 bases and J lost 0 bases. CDR3 length: 14 residues. Germline V gene lookup returns CDR1 SGHVS and CDR2 FQNEAQ.

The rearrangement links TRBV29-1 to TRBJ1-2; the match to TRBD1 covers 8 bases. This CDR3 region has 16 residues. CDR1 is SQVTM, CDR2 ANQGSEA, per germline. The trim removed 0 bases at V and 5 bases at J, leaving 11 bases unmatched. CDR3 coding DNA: TGCAGCGTTGAAGATCTTAACAGGGGGGGAAATTATGGCTACACCTTC. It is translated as CSVEDLNRGGNYGYTF.

CDR3 loop: CASSQDVRTGNIQYF. The CDR3 bases are TGCGCCAGCAGCCAAGATGTCAGGACAGGAAACATTCAGTACTTC. The rearrangement links TRBV4-3 to TRBJ2-4; 7 bases line up with TRBD1. Germline lookup yields CDR1 LGHNA and CDR2 YSLEER. V lost 0 bases, J lost 6 bases, and 5 bases stayed unmatched. This CDR3 contains 15 residues.

The CDR3 coding sequence is TGTGCCAGCAGTAAACTACACGATGAGCAGTTCTTC. Its translation: CASSKLHDEQFF. The V gene is TRBV12-3 or TRBV12-4, the J gene TRBJ2-1; D unresolved. The CDR3 sequence is 12 residues long. Trimming stripped 5 bases from V and 8 bases from J, with 10 bases between.

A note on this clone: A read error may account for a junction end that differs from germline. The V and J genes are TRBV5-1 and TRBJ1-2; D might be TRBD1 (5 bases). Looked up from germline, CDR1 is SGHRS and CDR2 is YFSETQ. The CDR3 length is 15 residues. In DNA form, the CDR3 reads TGCGCCAGCCGCTTGACACAGGCGATAAACTATGGCTACACCTTC. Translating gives CASRLTQAINYGYTF. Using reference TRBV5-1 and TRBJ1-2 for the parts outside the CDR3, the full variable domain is KAGVTQTPRYLIKTRGQQVTLSCSPISGHRSVSWYQQTPGQGLQFLFEYFSETQRNKGNFPGRFSGRQFSNSRSEMNVSTLELGDSALYLCASRLTQAINYGYTFGSGTRLTVV.

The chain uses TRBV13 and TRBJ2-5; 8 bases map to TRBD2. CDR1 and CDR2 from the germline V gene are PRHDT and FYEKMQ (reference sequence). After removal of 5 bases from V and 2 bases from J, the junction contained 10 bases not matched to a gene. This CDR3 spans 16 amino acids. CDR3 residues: CASSPRGGSLQETQYF. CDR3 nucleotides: TGTGCCAGCAGCCCCCGGGGGGGGTCATTGCAAGAGACCCAGTACTTC.

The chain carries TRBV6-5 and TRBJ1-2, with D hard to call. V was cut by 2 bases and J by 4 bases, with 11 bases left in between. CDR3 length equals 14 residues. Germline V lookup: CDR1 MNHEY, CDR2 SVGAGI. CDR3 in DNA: TGTGCCAGCAGTTACCAGGCCAGCCGCTATGGCTACACCTTC. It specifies CASSYQASRYGYTF.

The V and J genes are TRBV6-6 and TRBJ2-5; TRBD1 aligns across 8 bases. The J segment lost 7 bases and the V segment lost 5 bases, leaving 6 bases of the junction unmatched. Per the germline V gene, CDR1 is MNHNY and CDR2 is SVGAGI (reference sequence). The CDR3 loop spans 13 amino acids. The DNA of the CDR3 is TGTGCCAGCAGTCAGGACAGGGATTTGACCCAGTACTTC. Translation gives CASSQDRDLTQYF.

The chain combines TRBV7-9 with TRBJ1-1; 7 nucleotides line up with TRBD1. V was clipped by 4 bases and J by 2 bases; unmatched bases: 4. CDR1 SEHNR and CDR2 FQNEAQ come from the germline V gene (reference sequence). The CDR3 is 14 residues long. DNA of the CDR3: TGTGCCAGCAGCTCGGACAGGCAAAACACTGAAGCTTTCTTT. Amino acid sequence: CASSSDRQNTEAFF. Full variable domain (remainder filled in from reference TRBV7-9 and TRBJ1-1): DTGVSQNPRHKITKRGQNVTFRCDPISEHNRLYWYRQTLGQGPEFLTYFQNEAQLEKSRLLSDRFSAERPKGSFSTLEIQRTEQGDSAMYLCASSSDRQNTEAFFGQGTRLTVV.